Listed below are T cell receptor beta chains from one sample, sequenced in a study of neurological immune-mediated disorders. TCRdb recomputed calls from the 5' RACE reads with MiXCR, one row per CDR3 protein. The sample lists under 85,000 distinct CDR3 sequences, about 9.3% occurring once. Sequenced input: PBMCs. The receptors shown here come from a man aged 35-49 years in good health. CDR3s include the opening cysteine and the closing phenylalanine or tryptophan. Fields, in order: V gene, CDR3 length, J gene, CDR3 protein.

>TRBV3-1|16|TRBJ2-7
CASSQGNFRGSYEQYF
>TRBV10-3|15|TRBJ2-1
CAIGQDLRSYNEQFF
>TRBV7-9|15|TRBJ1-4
CASSFLPATNEKLFF
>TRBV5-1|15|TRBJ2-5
CASSDGTSTSETQYF
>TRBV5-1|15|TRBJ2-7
CASSLATSGGYEQYF
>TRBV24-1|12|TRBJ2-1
CATSDPNNEQFF
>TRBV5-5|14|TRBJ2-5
CASSSGLAGETQYF
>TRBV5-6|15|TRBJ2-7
CASSPRDSLFYEQYF
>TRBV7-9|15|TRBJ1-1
CASSPRDLSGTEAFF
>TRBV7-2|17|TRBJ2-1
CASSLVGLADSYNEQFF
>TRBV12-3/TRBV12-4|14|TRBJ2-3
CASSFGAVADTQYF
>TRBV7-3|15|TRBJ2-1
CASSSSGTGGNEQFF
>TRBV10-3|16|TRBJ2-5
CAISLQGLGGGETQYF
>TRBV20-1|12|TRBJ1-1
CSASRRDTEAFF
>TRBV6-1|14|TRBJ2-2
CASSEGASSGELFF
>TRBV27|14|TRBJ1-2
CASSKRTGKDGYTF
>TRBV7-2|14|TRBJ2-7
CASRGTPGAYEQYF
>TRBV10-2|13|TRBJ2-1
CASRAGGVNEQFF
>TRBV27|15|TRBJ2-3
CASRLGSYSTDTQYF
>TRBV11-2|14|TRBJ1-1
CASSFWDGNTEAFF
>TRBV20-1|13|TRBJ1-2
CSARRGTNYGYTF
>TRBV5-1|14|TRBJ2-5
CASAWTSPQETQYF
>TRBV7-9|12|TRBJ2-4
CAISKAKNIQYF
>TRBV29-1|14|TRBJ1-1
CSVEGGVGNTEAFF
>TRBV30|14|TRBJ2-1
CAWRTGSASNEQFF
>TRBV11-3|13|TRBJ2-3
CASSPGVRDTQYF
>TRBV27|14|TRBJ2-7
CASSLFLQGHEQYF
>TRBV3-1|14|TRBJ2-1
CASSHRWEGREQFF
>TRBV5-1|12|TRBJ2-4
CASLGSENIQYF
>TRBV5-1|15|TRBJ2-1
CASSLVSGRYNEQFF
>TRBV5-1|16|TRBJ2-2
CASSPQQPSNTGELFF
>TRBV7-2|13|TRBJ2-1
CASSLGLYNEQFF
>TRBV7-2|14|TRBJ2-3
CASRIGGGPSTQYF
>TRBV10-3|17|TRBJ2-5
CAISEPEPAGGQETQYF
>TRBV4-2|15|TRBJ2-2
CASSQVYGQLGELFF
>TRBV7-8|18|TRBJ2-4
CASSLRGNQGLAKNIQYF
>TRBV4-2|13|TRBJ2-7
CASSPSEGNEQYF
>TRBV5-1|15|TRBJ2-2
CASSFSLAGAGELFF
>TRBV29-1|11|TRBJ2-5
CSVAVGETQYF
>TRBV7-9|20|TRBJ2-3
CASSLPGLAGGPPRADTQYF
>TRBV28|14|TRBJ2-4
CASSFSGAKNIQYF
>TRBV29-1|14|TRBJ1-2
CSVEVEGFNYGYTF
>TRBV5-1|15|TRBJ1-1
CASSPPRQGGTEAFF
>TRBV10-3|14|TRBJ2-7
CAISETLRTSEQYF
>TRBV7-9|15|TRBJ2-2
CASSLFRQLTGELFF